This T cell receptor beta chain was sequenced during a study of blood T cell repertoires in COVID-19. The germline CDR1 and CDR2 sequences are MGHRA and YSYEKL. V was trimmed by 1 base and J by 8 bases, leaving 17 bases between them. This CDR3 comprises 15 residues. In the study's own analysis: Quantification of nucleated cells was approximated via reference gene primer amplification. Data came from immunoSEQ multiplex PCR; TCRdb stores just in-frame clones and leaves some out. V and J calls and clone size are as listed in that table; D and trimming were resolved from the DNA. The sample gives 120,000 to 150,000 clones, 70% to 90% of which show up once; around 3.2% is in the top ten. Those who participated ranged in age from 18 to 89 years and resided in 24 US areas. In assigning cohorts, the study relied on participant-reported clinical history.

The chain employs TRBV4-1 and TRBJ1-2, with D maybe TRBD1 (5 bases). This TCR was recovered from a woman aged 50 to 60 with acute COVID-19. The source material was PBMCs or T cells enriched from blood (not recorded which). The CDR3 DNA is TGCGCCAGCAGCCAAGGTGCAGGGAAAGTATGGGGCTACACCTTC. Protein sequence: CASSQGAGKVWGYTF.